What follows are 10 T cell receptor beta chains derived from one specimen sequenced in a study of blood T cell repertoires in COVID-19. TCRdb keeps only in-frame clones here, not all; method: immunoSEQ multiplex PCR. Of under 200,000 clones detected, 82% appear once; the ten largest clones hold approximately 18%. Sequenced sample: PBMCs or T cells enriched from blood (not recorded which). The source is a man between 60 and 75 years old who had recovered from COVID-19.

The rearrangement joins TRBV12-5 to TRBJ2-2, with D hard to call. This CDR3 comprises 13 residues. With 3 bases removed from V and 1 base from J, the gap between germline ends came to 3 bases. CDR1 and CDR2 from the germline V gene are LGHNT and FRNRAP. The chain's CDR3 is CASGFVNTGELFF. As DNA, the CDR3 is TGTGCTAGTGGTTTCGTGAACACCGGGGAGCTGTTTTTT. Looking up the rest from reference TRBV12-5 and TRBJ2-2 gives the full variable domain: DARVTQTPRHKVTEMGQEVTMRCQPILGHNTVFWYRQTMMQGLELLAYFRNRAPLDDSGMPKDRFSAEMPDATLATLKIQPSEPRDSAVYFCASGFVNTGELFFGEGSRLTVL.

V and J are TRBV7-2 and TRBJ1-1; D is perhaps TRBD1 (6 bases). Germline V CDR1 and CDR2: SGHTA, FQGNSA. This CDR3 has 15 residues. V dropped 5 bases and J dropped 4 bases, with 17 bases sitting between them. The CDR3 DNA reads TGTGCCAGCAGCACCCAAACAGGGTTAGGCACTGAAGCTTTCTTT. Protein sequence: CASSTQTGLGTEAFF.

The chain uses TRBV9 and TRBJ2-7; TRBD2 might be the D (6 bases). Trimming took off 4 bases at V and 5 bases at J, with 13 bases between the two ends. Germline CDR1 SGDLS, CDR2 YYNGEE. The CDR3 is 13 amino acids. For the CDR3, the DNA is TGTGCCAGCAGCCGGGACTTCTTGGACGAGCAGTACTTC. It encodes CASSRDFLDEQYF.

This clone was picked up a small number of times. The chain recombines TRBV21-1 with TRBJ1-2. TRBV21-1 is recorded as a pseudogene. CDR3 length: 15 residues. CDR3 region: CASSGQLKGEYGYTF. As DNA, the CDR3 is TGTGCCAGCAGCGGTCAATTGAAGGGAGAGTATGGCTACACCTTC.

This chain links TRBV18 with TRBJ1-6; D uncertain. Trimming cost V 2 bases and J 7 bases, with 9 bases left between them. Germline V lookup: CDR1 KGHSH, CDR2 LQKENI. CDR3 length equals 14 residues. The CDR3 sequence is CASSPEVGNSPLHF. In nucleotides, the CDR3 is TGTGCCAGCTCACCAGAAGTTGGCAATTCACCCCTCCACTTT.

V gene TRBV21-1 combines with J gene TRBJ2-1; the D call in the table, TRBD2, was not verified against the DNA. TRBV21-1 is classified as a pseudogene. The CDR3 runs 15 residues. The CDR3 loop is CASRRETEGLNEQFF. CDR3 DNA: TGTGCCAGCAGAAGAGAGACGGAGGGGTTAAATGAGCAGTTCTTC.

The chain recombines TRBV19 with TRBJ2-7; 9 bases are shared with TRBD1. With V trimmed by 4 bases and J by 3 bases, 7 bases remained unmatched. The CDR3 is made up of 15 amino acids. Germline CDR1 LNHDA, CDR2 SQIVND (reference sequence). CDR3 bases: TGTGCCAGTAGTACCAGGCGACAGGGGGACTACGAGCAGTACTTC. It yields the protein CASSTRRQGDYEQYF.

The chain couples TRBV28 to TRBJ1-6, with D possibly matching TRBD1 (5 bases). Germline CDR1 and CDR2: MDHEN and SYDVKM. This CDR3 has 16 amino acids. The germline V and J ends were trimmed by 5 bases and 7 bases, with 18 bases remaining between them. DNA for the CDR3: TGTGCCAGCAGTCCGGAGGGGAGGGGCCAAAATTCACCCCTCCACTTT. Its translation: CASSPEGRGQNSPLHF.

V gene TRBV12-3 or TRBV12-4 combines with J gene TRBJ2-7; 7 bases line up with TRBD1. V dropped 6 bases and J dropped 3; count of bases not matched to a gene: 5. The CDR3 totals 13 residues. The CDR3 region is CASSRDRLYEQYF. The CDR3 nucleotides are TGTGCCAGCAGCCGGGACAGACTCTACGAGCAGTACTTC.

This clone appeared a single time. V gene TRBV19 combines with J gene TRBJ2-5; 7 nucleotides line up with TRBD1. Germline V lookup: CDR1 LNHDA, CDR2 SQIVND (reference sequence). CDR3 size: 14 residues. J was trimmed by 2 bases and V by 4 bases; bases with no gene match: 4. The CDR3 sequence is CASSTPGQQETQYF. The CDR3 DNA reads TGTGCCAGTAGTACGCCGGGACAGCAAGAGACCCAGTACTTC.